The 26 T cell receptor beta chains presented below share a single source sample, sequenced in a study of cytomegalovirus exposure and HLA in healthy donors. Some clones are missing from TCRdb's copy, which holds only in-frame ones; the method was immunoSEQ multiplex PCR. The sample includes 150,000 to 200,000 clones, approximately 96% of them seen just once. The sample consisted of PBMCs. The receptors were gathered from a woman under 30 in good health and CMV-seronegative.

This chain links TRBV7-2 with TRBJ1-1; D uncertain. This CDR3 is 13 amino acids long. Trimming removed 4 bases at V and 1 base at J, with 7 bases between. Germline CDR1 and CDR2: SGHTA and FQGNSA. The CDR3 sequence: CASSSRQNTEAFF. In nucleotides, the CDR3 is TGTGCCAGCAGCTCCCGACAGAACACTGAAGCTTTCTTT.

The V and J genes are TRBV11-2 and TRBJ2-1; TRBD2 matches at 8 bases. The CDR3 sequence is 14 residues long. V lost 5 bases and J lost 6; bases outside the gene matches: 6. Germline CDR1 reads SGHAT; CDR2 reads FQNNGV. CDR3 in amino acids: CASSLTSGANEQFF. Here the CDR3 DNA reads TGTGCCAGCAGCCTAACTAGCGGCGCCAATGAGCAGTTCTTC.

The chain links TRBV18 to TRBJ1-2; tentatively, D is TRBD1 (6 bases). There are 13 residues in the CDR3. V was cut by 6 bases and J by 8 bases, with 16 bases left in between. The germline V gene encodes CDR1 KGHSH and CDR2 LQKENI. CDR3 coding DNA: TGTGCCAGCTCCCACCCCGGGACAACGGGCTACACCTTC. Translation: CASSHPGTTGYTF.

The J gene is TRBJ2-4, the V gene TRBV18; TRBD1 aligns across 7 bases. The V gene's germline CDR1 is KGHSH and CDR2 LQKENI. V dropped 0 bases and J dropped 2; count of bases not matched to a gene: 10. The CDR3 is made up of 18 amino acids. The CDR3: CASSPPPKTQGSKNIQYF. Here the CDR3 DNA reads TGTGCCAGCTCACCACCCCCGAAGACACAGGGGTCCAAAAACATTCAGTACTTC.

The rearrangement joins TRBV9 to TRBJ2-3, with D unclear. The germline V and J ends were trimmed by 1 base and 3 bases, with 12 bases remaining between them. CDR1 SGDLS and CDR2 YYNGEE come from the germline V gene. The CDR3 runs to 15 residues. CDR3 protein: CASSVIPFGTDTQYF. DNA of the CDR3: TGTGCCAGCAGCGTAATACCCTTCGGTACAGATACGCAGTATTTT.

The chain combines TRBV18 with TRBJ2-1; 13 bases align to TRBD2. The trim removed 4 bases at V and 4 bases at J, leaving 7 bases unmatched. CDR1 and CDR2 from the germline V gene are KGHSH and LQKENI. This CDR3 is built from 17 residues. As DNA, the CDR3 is TGTGCCAGCTCACTCAGTGGACTAGCGGGGGTTTACAATGAGCAGTTCTTC. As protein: CASSLSGLAGVYNEQFF.

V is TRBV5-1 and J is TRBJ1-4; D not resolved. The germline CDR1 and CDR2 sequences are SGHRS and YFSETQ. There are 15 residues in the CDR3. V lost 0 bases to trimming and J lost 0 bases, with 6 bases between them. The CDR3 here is CASSLAGTTNEKLFF. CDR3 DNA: TGCGCCAGCAGCTTGGCGGGAACAACTAATGAAAAACTGTTTTTT. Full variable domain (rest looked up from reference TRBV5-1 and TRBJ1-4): KAGVTQTPRYLIKTRGQQVTLSCSPISGHRSVSWYQQTPGQGLQFLFEYFSETQRNKGNFPGRFSGRQFSNSRSEMNVSTLELGDSALYLCASSLAGTTNEKLFFGSGTQLSVL.

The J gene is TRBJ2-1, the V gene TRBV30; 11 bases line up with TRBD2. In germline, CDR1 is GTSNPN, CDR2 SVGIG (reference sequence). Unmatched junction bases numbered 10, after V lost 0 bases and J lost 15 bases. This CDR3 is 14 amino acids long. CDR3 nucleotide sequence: TGTGCCTGGAGTGTACATAGCGGGGGGGCGGTTCTGTTCTTC. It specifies CAWSVHSGGAVLFF.

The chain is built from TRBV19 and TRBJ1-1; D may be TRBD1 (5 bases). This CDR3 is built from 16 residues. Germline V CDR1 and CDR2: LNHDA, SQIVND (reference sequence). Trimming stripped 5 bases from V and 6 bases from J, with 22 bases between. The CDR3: CASSPALGGPWPEAFF. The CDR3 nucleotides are TGTGCCAGTAGTCCCGCGTTGGGGGGTCCTTGGCCTGAAGCTTTCTTT.

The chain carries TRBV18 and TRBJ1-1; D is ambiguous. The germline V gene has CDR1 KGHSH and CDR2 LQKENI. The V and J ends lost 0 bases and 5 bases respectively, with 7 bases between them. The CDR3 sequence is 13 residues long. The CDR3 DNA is TGTGCCAGCTCACCACCCCCAGGTACTGAAGCTTTCTTT. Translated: CASSPPPGTEAFF.

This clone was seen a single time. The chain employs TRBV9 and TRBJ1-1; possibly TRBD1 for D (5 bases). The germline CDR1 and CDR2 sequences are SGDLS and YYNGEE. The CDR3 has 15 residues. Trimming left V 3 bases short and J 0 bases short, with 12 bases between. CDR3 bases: TGTGCCAGCAGCGCCCAGACAGAATTGAACACTGAAGCTTTCTTT. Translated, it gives CASSAQTELNTEAFF.

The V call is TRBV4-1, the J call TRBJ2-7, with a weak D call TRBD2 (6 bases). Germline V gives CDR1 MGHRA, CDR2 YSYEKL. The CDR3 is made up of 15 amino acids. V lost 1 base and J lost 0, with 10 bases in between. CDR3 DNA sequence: TGCGCCAGCAGCCAAGGCGCGGGGATCTCCTACGAGCAGTACTTC. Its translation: CASSQGAGISYEQYF.

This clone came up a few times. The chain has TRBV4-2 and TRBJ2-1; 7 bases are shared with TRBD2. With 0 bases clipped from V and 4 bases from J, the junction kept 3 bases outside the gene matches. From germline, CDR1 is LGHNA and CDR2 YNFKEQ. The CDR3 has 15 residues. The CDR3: CASSQEGGDYNEQFF. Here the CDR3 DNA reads TGTGCCAGCAGCCAAGAGGGGGGGGATTACAATGAGCAGTTCTTC.

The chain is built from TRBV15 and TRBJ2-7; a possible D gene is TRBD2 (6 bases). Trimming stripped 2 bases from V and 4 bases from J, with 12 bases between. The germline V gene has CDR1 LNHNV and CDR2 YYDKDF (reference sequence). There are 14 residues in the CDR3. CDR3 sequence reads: CATSRNTGLYEQYF. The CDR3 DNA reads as TGTGCCACCAGCAGAAATACAGGACTATACGAGCAGTACTTC.

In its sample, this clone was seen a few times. The CDR3 region is CASSPFGSGGAGELFF. CDR3 sequence (DNA): TGTGCCAGCAGCCCTTTCGGTAGCGGGGGGGCCGGGGAGCTGTTTTTT. V is TRBV9 and J is TRBJ2-2; 11 bases align to TRBD2. From germline, CDR1 is SGDLS and CDR2 YYNGEE. J gave up 6 bases and V 4 bases, and 8 bases lay outside the gene matches. The CDR3 is made up of 16 amino acids.

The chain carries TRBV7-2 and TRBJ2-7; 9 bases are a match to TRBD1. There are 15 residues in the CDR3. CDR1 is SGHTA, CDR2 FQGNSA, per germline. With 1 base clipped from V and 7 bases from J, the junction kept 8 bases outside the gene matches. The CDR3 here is CASSLGTGAGLEQYF. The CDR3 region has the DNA TGTGCCAGCAGCTTAGGGACAGGGGCCGGCTTGGAGCAGTACTTC.

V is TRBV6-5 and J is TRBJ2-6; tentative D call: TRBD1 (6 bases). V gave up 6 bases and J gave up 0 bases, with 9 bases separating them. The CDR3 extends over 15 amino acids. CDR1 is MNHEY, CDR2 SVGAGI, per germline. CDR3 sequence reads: CASSRGSSGANVLTF. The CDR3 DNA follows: TGTGCCAGCAGCAGGGGCAGCTCTGGGGCCAACGTCCTGACTTTC.

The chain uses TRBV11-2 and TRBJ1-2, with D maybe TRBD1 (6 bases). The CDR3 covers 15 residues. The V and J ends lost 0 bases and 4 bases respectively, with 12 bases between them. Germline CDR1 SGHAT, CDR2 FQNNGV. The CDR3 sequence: CASSLDGQGLYGYTF. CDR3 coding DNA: TGTGCCAGCAGCTTAGATGGGCAGGGGCTCTATGGCTACACCTTC.

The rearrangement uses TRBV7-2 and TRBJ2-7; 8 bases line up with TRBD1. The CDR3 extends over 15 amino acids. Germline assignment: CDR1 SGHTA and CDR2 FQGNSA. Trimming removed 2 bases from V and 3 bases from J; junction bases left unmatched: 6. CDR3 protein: CASSLFGTGFYEQYF. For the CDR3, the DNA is TGTGCCAGCAGCTTATTCGGGACAGGATTCTACGAGCAGTACTTC.

The CDR3 reads CASSSITGNSWVYEQYF. In nucleotides, the CDR3 is TGTGCCAGCAGCTCGATTACCGGGAACAGTTGGGTCTACGAGCAGTACTTC. This chain joins TRBV7-2 and TRBJ2-7, with D perhaps matching TRBD2 (5 bases). The V gene's germline CDR1 is SGHTA and CDR2 FQGNSA. The CDR3 runs to 17 residues. V gave up 4 bases and J gave up 3 bases, with 22 bases separating them.

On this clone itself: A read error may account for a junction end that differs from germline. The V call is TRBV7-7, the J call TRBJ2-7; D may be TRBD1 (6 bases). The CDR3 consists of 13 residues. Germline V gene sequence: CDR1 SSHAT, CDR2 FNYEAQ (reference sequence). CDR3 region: CASSPNRVGEQYF. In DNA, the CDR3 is TGTGCTAGCAGTCCAAACAGGGTCGGGGAGCAGTACTTC.

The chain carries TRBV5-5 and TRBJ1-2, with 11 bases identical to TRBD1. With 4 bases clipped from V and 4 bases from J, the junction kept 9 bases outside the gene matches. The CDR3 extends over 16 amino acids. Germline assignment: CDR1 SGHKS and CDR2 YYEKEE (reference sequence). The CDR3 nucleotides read TGTGCCAGCAGCCCCCCTCCGGGACAGGGGGTCTATGGCTACACCTTC. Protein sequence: CASSPPPGQGVYGYTF. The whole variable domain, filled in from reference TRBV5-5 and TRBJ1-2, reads DAGVTQSPTHLIKTRGQQVTLRCSPISGHKSVSWYQQVLGQGPQFIFQYYEKEERGRGNFPDRFSARQFPNYSSELNVNALLLGDSALYLCASSPPPGQGVYGYTFGSGTRLTVV.

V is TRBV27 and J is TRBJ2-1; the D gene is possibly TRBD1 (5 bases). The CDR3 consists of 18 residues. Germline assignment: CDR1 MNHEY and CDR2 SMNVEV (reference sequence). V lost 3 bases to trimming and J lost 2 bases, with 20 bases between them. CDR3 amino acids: CASSFTPGSKGPYNEQFF. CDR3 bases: TGTGCCAGCAGTTTTACTCCGGGCTCGAAGGGGCCCTACAATGAGCAGTTCTTC.

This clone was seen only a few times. In DNA form, the CDR3 reads TGTGCCAGTACCGCCGCGGCTAGCGGGGGTATGGTCGGGGAGCTGTTTTTT. This encodes CASTAAASGGMVGELFF. V is TRBV19 and J is TRBJ2-2, with 10 nucleotides matching TRBD2. The ends lost 7 bases at V and 7 bases at J; junction bases unmatched: 15. The CDR3 runs to 17 residues. Germline lookup yields CDR1 LNHDA and CDR2 SQIVND (reference sequence).

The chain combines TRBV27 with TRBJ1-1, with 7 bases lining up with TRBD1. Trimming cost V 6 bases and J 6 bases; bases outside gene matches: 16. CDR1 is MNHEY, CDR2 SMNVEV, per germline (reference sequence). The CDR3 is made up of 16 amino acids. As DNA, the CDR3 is TGTGCCAGCAGCCTCTCACAGGGGACCGGCAACGCTGAAGCTTTCTTT. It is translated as CASSLSQGTGNAEAFF.

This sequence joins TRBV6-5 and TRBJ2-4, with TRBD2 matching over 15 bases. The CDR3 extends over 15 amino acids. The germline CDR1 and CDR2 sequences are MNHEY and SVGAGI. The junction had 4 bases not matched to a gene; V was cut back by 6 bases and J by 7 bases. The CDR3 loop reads CASSPGTSGGNIQYF. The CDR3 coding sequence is TGTGCCAGCAGCCCGGGGACTAGCGGGGGGAACATTCAGTACTTC.